The 30 T cell receptor beta chains reported below all come from one sample, sequenced in a study of cytomegalovirus exposure and HLA in healthy donors. PCR used 60 Vbeta primers and 13 Jbeta primers. Measured with immunoSEQ multiplex PCR; TCRdb has only the in-frame clones, and not every one. The sample lists about 170,000 clones, less than 85% occurring once. The specimen sequenced was PBMCs. These receptor sequences come from a boy between 2 and 10 years old in good health and CMV-seronegative.

Regarding this clone: A read error may produce the germline difference seen at one junction end. The V and J genes are TRBV2 and TRBJ2-6; TRBD2 is a possible D gene (6 bases). The CDR3 loop spans 15 amino acids. In germline, CDR1 is SNHLY, CDR2 FYNNEI. The CDR3: CASSGRETGANALTF. CDR3 in DNA: TGTGCCAGCAGTGGACGGGAGACTGGGGCCAACGCCCTGACTTTC.

CDR3: CASSMRDRGGNSYEQYF. The CDR3 coding sequence is TGTGCCAGTAGTATGAGAGACAGGGGGGGGAACTCCTACGAGCAGTACTTC. The rearrangement links TRBV19 to TRBJ2-7; TRBD1 matches at 9 bases. The germline gives CDR1 LNHDA, CDR2 SQIVND (reference sequence). The CDR3 covers 17 residues. V trimming: 3 bases; J trimming: 0 bases; junction bases outside the gene matches: 9.

The J gene is TRBJ2-7, the V gene TRBV5-3; D is perhaps TRBD1 (8 bases). TRBV5-3 is treated as an ORF (open reading frame) with a function not yet certain. Deletions cut 4 bases from V and 3 bases from J, with 17 bases between. The CDR3 consists of 15 residues. The CDR3 spells CARSTGQGGNYEQYF. CDR3 DNA sequence: TGTGCCAGAAGCACCGGACAGGGAGGGAACTACGAGCAGTACTTC.

The rearrangement joins TRBV19 to TRBJ2-7, with D maybe TRBD2 (6 bases). V dropped 2 bases and J dropped 2 bases, with 13 bases sitting between them. Looked up from germline, CDR1 is LNHDA and CDR2 is SQIVND (reference sequence). CDR3 size: 15 residues. In DNA form, the CDR3 reads TGTGCCAGTAGTATACCCACACGGGGGACCTACGAGCAGTACTTC. Translated: CASSIPTRGTYEQYF.

About this clone itself: One end of the junction does not line up with germline, which may come from a read error. The chain couples TRBV7-9 to TRBJ1-2; D ambiguous. The CDR3 loop spans 15 amino acids. Looked up from germline, CDR1 is SEHNR and CDR2 is FQNEAQ (reference sequence). The CDR3 DNA sequence: TGTTCCAGCAGCTCTCGACAAGACCCTAACTATGGCTACACCTTC. It encodes CSSSSRQDPNYGYTF.

This clone appeared once. This chain links TRBV19 with TRBJ2-1; TRBD2 agrees at 9 bases. CDR1 is LNHDA and CDR2 is SQIVND in the germline V gene (reference sequence). The junction had 9 bases not matched to a gene; V was cut back by 0 bases and J by 6 bases. The CDR3 is made up of 17 amino acids. The CDR3 nucleotides read TGTGCCAGTAGTATAGATCTATGGCGGGGGGGCACCAATGAGCAGTTCTTC. Amino acid sequence: CASSIDLWRGGTNEQFF.

The genes are TRBV6-5 and TRBJ2-7; 11 nucleotides line up with TRBD2. There are 16 residues in the CDR3. V lost 2 bases and J lost 5; bases outside the gene matches: 8. Germline CDR1 MNHEY, CDR2 SVGAGI. In nucleotides, the CDR3 is TGTGCCAGCAGTTACGGGGACCTAGCGGGAGGTCACGAGCAGTACTTC. Its translation is CASSYGDLAGGHEQYF.

This rearrangement joins TRBV5-1 to TRBJ1-2; TRBD1 agrees at 7 bases. The J segment lost 4 bases and the V segment lost 3 bases, leaving 6 bases of the junction unmatched. CDR3 size: 14 residues. The V gene's germline CDR1 is SGHRS and CDR2 YFSETQ. In DNA, the CDR3 is TGCGCCAGCAGCTACGGACAGGAACTCTATGGCTACACCTTC. Translation gives CASSYGQELYGYTF.

This clone appeared once. The chain combines TRBV5-1 with TRBJ1-2; 10 bases align to TRBD1. Germline V gene sequence: CDR1 SGHRS, CDR2 YFSETQ. This CDR3 is 17 amino acids long. V lost 3 bases, J lost 0 bases, and 8 bases stayed unmatched. The CDR3 region has the DNA TGCGCCAGCAGCTGGGAGGGACAGGGGACTTCTAACTATGGCTACACCTTC. It yields the protein CASSWEGQGTSNYGYTF.

Only one count was recorded for this clone. The chain employs TRBV7-2 and TRBJ2-2, with 7 bases identical to TRBD1. CDR3 length equals 17 residues. Germline CDR1 and CDR2: SGHTA and FQGNSA. J gave up 4 bases and V 5 bases, and 13 bases lay outside the gene matches. CDR3 region: CASSLYRWTGFTGELFF. As DNA, the CDR3 is TGTGCCAGCAGCCTCTACCGATGGACAGGATTCACCGGGGAGCTGTTTTTT.

The V gene is TRBV4-1, the J gene TRBJ1-4; 9 nucleotides agree with TRBD1. The trim removed 4 bases at V and 5 bases at J, leaving 2 bases unmatched. This CDR3 has 14 amino acids. The germline gives CDR1 MGHRA, CDR2 YSYEKL. The DNA of the CDR3 is TGCGCCAGCAGCCGACAGGGGGGAAATGAAAAACTGTTTTTT. The encoded protein is CASSRQGGNEKLFF.

DNA of the CDR3: TGTGCCACCAGCAGACCCGGCACAGGGGGTATTCAGCCCCAGCATTTT. This translates into CATSRPGTGGIQPQHF. The chain is built from TRBV15 and TRBJ1-5; 8 bases line up with TRBD1. This CDR3 comprises 16 residues. The germline V gene encodes CDR1 LNHNV and CDR2 YYDKDF (reference sequence). Losses at the gene ends were 2 bases for V and 6 bases for J; bases not matched to a gene: 9.

The rearrangement joins TRBV30 to TRBJ1-2; tentative D call: TRBD1 (5 bases). This CDR3 is 14 amino acids long. Per germline, CDR1 GTSNPN and CDR2 SVGIG (reference sequence). V lost 0 bases and J 6 bases, leaving 14 bases between the germline ends. This chain's CDR3 is CAWSVPRGGDGYTF. The CDR3 DNA reads TGTGCCTGGAGTGTACCCCGGGGGGGTGATGGCTACACCTTC.

This rearrangement joins TRBV25-1 to TRBJ1-5; D might be TRBD1 (6 bases). The CDR3 consists of 14 residues. V dropped 9 bases and J dropped 0 bases, with 12 bases sitting between them. CDR1 MGHDK and CDR2 SYGVNS come from the germline V gene. CDR3 protein: CARRDTCSNQPQHF. The CDR3 region has the DNA TGTGCCAGGAGGGACACATGTAGCAATCAGCCCCAGCATTTT.

The CDR3 DNA is TGTGCCAGCAGTGATGAAGGGACCGGCGGGAGGGAAGCTTTCTTT. Translating it yields CASSDEGTGGREAFF. The rearrangement links TRBV6-1 to TRBJ1-1; TRBD1 might be the D (5 bases). The germline gives CDR1 MNHNS, CDR2 SASEGT. With 3 bases removed from V and 8 bases from J, the gap between germline ends came to 19 bases. The CDR3 consists of 15 residues.

This chain connects TRBV27 to TRBJ2-1; 8 bases are a match to TRBD1. Unmatched junction bases numbered 0, after V lost 0 bases and J lost 8 bases. Germline lookup yields CDR1 MNHEY and CDR2 SMNVEV (reference sequence). CDR3 length: 13 residues. The CDR3 DNA sequence: TGTGCCAGCAGTTTATCCAGGGGGCATGAGCAGTTCTTC. It is translated as CASSLSRGHEQFF.

The chain couples TRBV28 to TRBJ1-1, with 9 bases that match TRBD1. With 6 bases clipped from V and 3 bases from J, the junction kept 5 bases outside the gene matches. CDR3 length: 14 residues. Germline loops: CDR1 MDHEN, CDR2 SYDVKM. For the CDR3, the DNA is TGTGCCAGCAGCACAGGGGGCATGGACACTGAAGCTTTCTTT. This gives the protein CASSTGGMDTEAFF.

The chain is built from TRBV28 and TRBJ2-7; D gene uncertain. With 7 bases removed from V and 2 bases from J, the gap between germline ends came to 6 bases. This CDR3 is 11 amino acids long. Germline V gene sequence: CDR1 MDHEN, CDR2 SYDVKM. In DNA, the CDR3 is TGTGCCAGCACCGGTACCTACGAGCAGTACTTC. This encodes CASTGTYEQYF.

The chain uses TRBV10-3 and TRBJ1-2; possibly TRBD1 for D (5 bases). Per germline, CDR1 ENHRY and CDR2 SYGVKD. V was trimmed by 2 bases and J by 3 bases, leaving 7 bases between them. The CDR3 has 13 amino acids. The CDR3: CAISEQTDYGYTF. CDR3 DNA sequence: TGTGCCATCAGTGAGCAGACAGACTATGGCTACACCTTC.

This clone was detected once. V gene TRBV28 combines with J gene TRBJ2-5; tentative D call: TRBD2 (5 bases). Germline CDR1 MDHEN, CDR2 SYDVKM. This CDR3 comprises 13 residues. Trimming left V 6 bases short and J 1 base short, with 9 bases between. The CDR3 sequence: CASSRGFQETQYF. Here the CDR3 DNA reads TGTGCCAGCAGCCGGGGATTCCAAGAGACCCAGTACTTC.

The table lists this clone with a count of one. DNA for the CDR3: TGTGCCAGCAGGCCCCCGGGAGGGGTGGAGACCCAGTACTTC. This sequence encodes CASRPPGGVETQYF. The chain uses TRBV7-9 and TRBJ2-5, with 8 bases identical to TRBD2. The CDR3 is 14 residues long. Germline CDR1 and CDR2: SEHNR and FQNEAQ (reference sequence). The trim removed 6 bases at V and 5 bases at J, leaving 8 bases unmatched.

V usage is TRBV4-2 and J usage is TRBJ2-3, with 11 bases matching TRBD1. This CDR3 comprises 16 residues. The junction had 7 bases not matched to a gene; V was cut back by 4 bases and J by 4 bases. Germline V lookup: CDR1 LGHNA, CDR2 YNFKEQ. The CDR3: CASSPNPGQGADTQYF. The CDR3 DNA is TGTGCCAGCAGCCCCAACCCGGGACAGGGGGCAGATACGCAGTATTTT.

This chain uses TRBV5-1 with TRBJ1-1; 12 bases are a match to TRBD1. J was trimmed by 5 bases and V by 4 bases; bases with no gene match: 12. Germline CDR1 reads SGHRS; CDR2 reads YFSETQ. This CDR3 region has 17 residues. In nucleotides, the CDR3 is TGCGCCAGCAGCCCGGGACAGGGGGCGGGGGCATTGACTGAAGCTTTCTTT. It specifies CASSPGQGAGALTEAFF.

The V call is TRBV1, the J call TRBJ2-3; TRBD2 is the table's D call and was not checked against the DNA. TRBV1 is a recognized pseudogene. CDR3 length: 21 amino acids. The CDR3 here is CTSSQGEPSGGARGGTDTQYF. CDR3 bases: TGCACCAGCAGCCAAGGGGAGCCCAGCGGGGGGGCCAGGGGGGGGACAGATACGCAGTATTTT.

Concerning this clone itself: One end of the junction does not line up with germline, which may come from a read error. The chain joins TRBV30 to TRBJ1-3; unclear D gene. This CDR3 has 13 amino acids. Germline V gene sequence: CDR1 GTSNPN, CDR2 SVGIG (reference sequence). DNA for the CDR3: TGTGCCTGGGGTGTGGGCTCCCCAAACACCATATATTTT. It yields the protein CAWGVGSPNTIYF.

The genes are TRBV6-1 and TRBJ2-1; 14 bases are shared with TRBD2. V shed 4 bases, J shed 9 bases, and the junction held 5 bases outside the gene matches. This CDR3 spans 15 amino acids. The germline gives CDR1 MNHNS, CDR2 SASEGT. The CDR3 loop reads CASSGTSGGRGEQFF. The CDR3 region has the DNA TGTGCCAGCAGTGGGACTAGCGGGGGGCGAGGTGAGCAGTTCTTC.

This chain uses TRBV6-4 with TRBJ1-6, with D possibly matching TRBD1 (6 bases). Germline V gene data show CDR1 as MRHNA and CDR2 as SNTAGT. The CDR3 extends over 13 amino acids. The germline V and J ends were trimmed by 5 bases and 7 bases, with 9 bases remaining between them. The DNA of the CDR3 is TGTGCCAGCAGTCACAGGGAGAATTCACCCCTCCACTTT. This encodes CASSHRENSPLHF.

The chain couples TRBV7-2 to TRBJ1-1; the match to TRBD1 covers 8 bases. The germline V gene has CDR1 SGHTA and CDR2 FQGNSA. V lost 4 bases and J lost 7; bases outside the gene matches: 11. The length of the CDR3 is 15 residues. CDR3 bases: TGTGCCAGCAGCTCAAGGACAGGGCCACTCATTGAAGCTTTCTTT. Translation gives CASSSRTGPLIEAFF.

V is TRBV28 and J is TRBJ1-2, with 9 bases fitting TRBD1. The J segment lost 5 bases and the V segment lost 5 bases, leaving 9 bases of the junction unmatched. Germline loops: CDR1 MDHEN, CDR2 SYDVKM. This CDR3 is built from 15 residues. For the CDR3, the DNA is TGTGCCAGCAGTCCATACTCGGGACAGGGATATGGCTACACCTTC. Encoded protein: CASSPYSGQGYGYTF.

The gene calls are TRBV7-9 and TRBJ2-7; tentatively, D is TRBD1 (8 bases). Germline V lookup: CDR1 SEHNR, CDR2 FQNEAQ (reference sequence). The CDR3 has 14 amino acids. The V gene lost 0 bases and the J gene lost 6 bases, with 12 bases spanning the gap. CDR3 DNA: TGTGCCAGCAGCTTAGCACAGGGGGGGGTCGAGCAGTACTTC. Translating gives CASSLAQGGVEQYF.